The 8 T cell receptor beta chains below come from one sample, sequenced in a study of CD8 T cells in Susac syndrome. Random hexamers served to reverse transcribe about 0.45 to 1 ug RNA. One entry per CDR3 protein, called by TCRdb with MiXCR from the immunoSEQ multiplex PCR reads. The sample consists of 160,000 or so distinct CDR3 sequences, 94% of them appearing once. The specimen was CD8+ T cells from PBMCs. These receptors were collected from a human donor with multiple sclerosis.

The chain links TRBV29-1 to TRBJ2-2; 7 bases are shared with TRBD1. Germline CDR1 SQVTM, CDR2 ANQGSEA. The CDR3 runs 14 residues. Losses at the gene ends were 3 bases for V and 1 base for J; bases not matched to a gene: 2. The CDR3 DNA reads TGCAGCGTTGATTCAGGGGGGAACACCGGGGAGCTGTTTTTT. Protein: CSVDSGGNTGELFF.

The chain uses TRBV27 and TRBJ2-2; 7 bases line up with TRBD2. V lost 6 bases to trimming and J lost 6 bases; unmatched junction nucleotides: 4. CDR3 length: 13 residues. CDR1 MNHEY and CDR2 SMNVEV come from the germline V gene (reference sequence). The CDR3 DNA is TGTGCCAGCAGCCCCGGGGGGTCCGGGGAGCTGTTTTTT. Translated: CASSPGGSGELFF.

The CDR3 DNA reads TGTGCCAGCAGCAGTAACGAGCAGTACTTC. Residues: CASSSNEQYF. V is TRBV7-9 and J is TRBJ2-7; D is unresolved. Germline V gene sequence: CDR1 SEHNR, CDR2 FQNEAQ (reference sequence). The CDR3 length is 10 residues. V was clipped by 5 bases and J by 5 bases, with 4 bases between them.

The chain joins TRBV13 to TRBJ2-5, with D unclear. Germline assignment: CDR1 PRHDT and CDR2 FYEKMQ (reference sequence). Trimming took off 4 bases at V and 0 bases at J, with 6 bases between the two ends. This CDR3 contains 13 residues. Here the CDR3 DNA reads TGTGCCAGCAGCTCAGCGAACCAAGAGACCCAGTACTTC. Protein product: CASSSANQETQYF.

The CDR3 nucleotides are TGTGCCAGCAGCCCCTCCGGTAGGGATGAGCAGTACTTC. It codes for CASSPSGRDEQYF. J is TRBJ2-7 and V is TRBV4-2; D is unresolved. This CDR3 contains 13 residues. In germline, CDR1 is LGHNA, CDR2 YNFKEQ. Trimming cost V 4 bases and J 7 bases, with 14 bases left between them.

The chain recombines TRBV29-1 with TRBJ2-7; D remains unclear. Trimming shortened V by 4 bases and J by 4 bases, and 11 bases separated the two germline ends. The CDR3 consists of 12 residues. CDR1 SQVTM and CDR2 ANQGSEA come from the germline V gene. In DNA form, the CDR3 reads TGCAGCGTTGCGACCTCAGGTTACGAGCAGTACTTC. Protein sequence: CSVATSGYEQYF.

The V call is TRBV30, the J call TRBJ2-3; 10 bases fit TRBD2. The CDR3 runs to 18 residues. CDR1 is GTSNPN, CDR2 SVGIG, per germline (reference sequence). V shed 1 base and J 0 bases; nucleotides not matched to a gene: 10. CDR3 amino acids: CAWSGVAGGHSSTDTQYF. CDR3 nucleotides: TGTGCCTGGAGTGGAGTAGCGGGGGGCCACTCTAGCACAGATACGCAGTATTTT.

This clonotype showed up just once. The CDR3 sequence: CASSHHSGANYEQYF. DNA of the CDR3: TGCGCCAGCAGCCATCATAGCGGGGCGAACTACGAGCAGTACTTC. The chain carries TRBV5-1 and TRBJ2-7; 8 nucleotides line up with TRBD2. J gave up 3 bases and V 4 bases, and 9 bases lay outside the gene matches. The CDR3 is 15 residues long. CDR1 is SGHRS and CDR2 is YFSETQ in the germline V gene.